This T cell receptor (beta chain) was identified during a study of HIV-infected patients and healthy controls. This clonotype has a count of ten or more. CDR1 is ENHRY and CDR2 is SYGVKD in the germline V gene. The CDR3 runs 15 residues. J was trimmed by 0 bases and V by 10 bases; bases with no gene match: 10. TCRdb analysed the 5' RACE reads with MiXCR anew, one entry per CDR3 protein. The sample lists 60,000 to 70,000 distinct CDR3 sequences; 19% were seen once. The chain couples TRBV10-3 to TRBJ1-2; 8 bases agree with TRBD1. The source material was CD4+ T cells from blood. The clonotype was recovered from a human donor in good health. CDR3 loop: CATLKAQGANYGYTF. CDR3 coding DNA: TGTGCCACGTTGAAGGCACAGGGGGCTAACTATGGCTACACCTTC.